This T cell receptor beta chain stems from a study of identical twins. Germline CDR1 MNHEY, CDR2 SVGEGT. V lost 0 bases, J lost 2 bases, and 11 bases lay in between. This CDR3 region has 15 residues. The count of this clonotype is one. Its antigen is as yet unknown. Whole-study results and caveats: It was possible that invariant MAIT and iNKT cells partly confounded the zero-insertion analyses. Conclusions were drawn cross-sectionally by statistical analysis, without following the same donors.

Via MiXCR, TCRdb re-called the 5' RACE reads, giving one row per CDR3 protein. The repertoire holds some 210,000 distinct CDR3 sequences, around 15% seen once, with 40% to 45% in the top ten. This same sample was also taken into another study, of T cells expressing NK-cell markers. That paper states: There remained a lack of clarity about HCMV specificity of expanded NKG2C+ T cell clones.

The origin of this receptor is a woman under 30 in good health. V usage is TRBV6-2 or TRBV6-3 and J usage is TRBJ2-7; possible D gene TRBD2, 5 bases. Sequencing was done on a sample of CD8+ T cells sorted from blood. The CDR3 DNA follows: TGTGCCAGCAGTTACTCGAGCGGAGCTGCCTACGAGCAGTACTTC. It encodes CASSYSSGAAYEQYF.